A selection of T cell receptor beta chains follows, all from one sample in a study of T cells in Graves' hyperthyroidism and ophthalmopathy. TCRdb re-analysed the multiplex PCR reads in MiXCR, keeping a single row per CDR3 protein. The sample has about 580,000 distinct CDR3 sequences, roughly 14% seen once. The sample was blood. The receptors derive from a woman aged 25-40 years with Graves' hyperthyroidism that later progressed to Graves' ophthalmopathy. Both conserved end residues are trimmed from each CDR3. The order of the fields is D gene, V gene, CDR3 length, J gene, clone size, CDR3 protein. A D gene is named only where the DNA matches it firmly. Expanded clones get a size class; other rows say once, few or many, or leave the size out.

>TRBD2|TRBV7-2|13|TRBJ2-7|many
ASSSLAGGTYEQY
>NA|TRBV28|12|TRBJ2-2|NA
ASSFGGTAGELF
>NA|TRBV5-1|9|TRBJ1-2|few
ASSDGPRHS
>NA|TRBV12-3/TRBV12-4|13|TRBJ2-5|NA
ASSLSGQGKRTQY
>TRBD2|TRBV5-1|16|TRBJ2-5|many
ASSSEPGLAYERETQY
>NA|TRBV10-3|15|TRBJ2-6|NA
AISESDGSAGANVLT
>TRBD1|TRBV27|12|TRBJ1-2|many
ASSSPRQGGGYT
>NA|TRBV28|12|TRBJ2-1|many
ASSFDSGRNEQF
>NA|TRBV18|13|TRBJ2-1|NA
ASSSSEISYNEQF
>NA|TRBV28|10|TRBJ1-2|few
ASSLQAYGYT
>TRBD1|TRBV2|13|TRBJ1-5|many
ASSDGQGGNQPQH
>TRBD1|TRBV12-3/TRBV12-4|13|TRBJ1-5|many
ASRTTGGSNQPQH
>NA|TRBV9|11|TRBJ2-3|few
ASSVGPNDTQY
>TRBD2|TRBV12-5|14|TRBJ2-1|many
ASGFLAGVLANEQF
>TRBD1|TRBV10-3|13|TRBJ2-1|many
AISDWDRTRNEQF
>NA|TRBV7-2|14|TRBJ2-1|many
ASTIQGGTAYNEQF
>TRBD1|TRBV6-9|14|TRBJ2-5|NA
ASSSAYRGRQETQY
>NA|TRBV11-2|10|TRBJ2-1|many
ASSLVGHEQF
>NA|TRBV10-1|13|TRBJ2-7|once
ASSESGTSSYEQY
>NA|TRBV18|14|TRBJ1-6|NA
ASSPPSGGGQSPLH
>NA|TRBV11-3|16|TRBJ2-1|many
ASSLVDWYSLTYNEQF
>NA|TRBV19|12|TRBJ1-2|many
ASSINIRAYGYT
>NA|TRBV4-2|13|TRBJ1-6|many
ASSQDMPGNSPLH
>TRBD1|TRBV5-1|13|TRBJ1-2|many
ASRRTGDGYYGYT
>NA|TRBV12-3/TRBV12-4|12|TRBJ2-1|few
ASTQGESCNEQF
>NA|TRBV28|18|TRBJ1-1|few
ASSLLGATPTKFRTAEAS